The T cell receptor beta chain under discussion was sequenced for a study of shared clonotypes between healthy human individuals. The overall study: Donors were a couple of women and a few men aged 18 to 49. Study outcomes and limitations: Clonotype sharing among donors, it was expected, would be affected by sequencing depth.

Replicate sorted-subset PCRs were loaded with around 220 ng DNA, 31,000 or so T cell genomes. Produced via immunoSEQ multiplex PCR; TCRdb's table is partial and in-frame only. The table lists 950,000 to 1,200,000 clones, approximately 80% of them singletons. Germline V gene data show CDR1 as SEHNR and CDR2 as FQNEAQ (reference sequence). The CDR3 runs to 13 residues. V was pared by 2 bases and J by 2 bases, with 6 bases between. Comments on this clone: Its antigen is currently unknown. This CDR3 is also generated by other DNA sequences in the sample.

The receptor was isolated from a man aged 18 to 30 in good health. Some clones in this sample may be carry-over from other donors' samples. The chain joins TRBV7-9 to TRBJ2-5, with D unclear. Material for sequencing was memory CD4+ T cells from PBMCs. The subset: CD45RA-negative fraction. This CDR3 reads CASSLHPQETQYF. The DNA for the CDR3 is TGTGCCAGCAGCTTACATCCGCAAGAGACCCAGTACTTC.